These T cell receptor beta chains were read from a single sample in a study of T cells in localized non-small cell lung cancer. Method: immunoSEQ multiplex PCR; TCRdb's copy keeps in-frame clones and lacks some. The data hold 31,000 or so clones, with 85% to 90% observed a single time. Source: peripheral blood, taken before any cancer treatment. These receptors came from an older female donor with stage I lung adenocarcinoma. Each CDR3 is given with its conserved first and last residue. Fields, in order: V gene, clone size, D gene, J gene, CDR3 protein, CDR3 DNA. A D gene is named only where the DNA matches it firmly. Expanded clones get a size class; other rows say once, few or many, or leave the size out.

TRBV6-5,.,.,TRBJ1-2,CASSHRTGTGYTF,TGTGCCAGCAGCCACCGCACAGGGACCGGCTACACCTTC
TRBV5-4,.,TRBD2,TRBJ2-3,CASSLAQRGSTDTQYF,TGTGCCAGCAGCTTGGCCCAGCGGGGTAGCACAGATACGCAGTATTTT
TRBV28,once,TRBD1,TRBJ1-6,CASSRTGGYSPLHF,TGTGCCAGCAGTCGGACAGGGGGTTATTCACCCCTCCACTTT
TRBV27,.,TRBD2,TRBJ2-5,CASSPGRGVGETQYF,TGTGCCAGCAGTCCCGGTCGGGGGGTAGGGGAGACCCAGTACTTC
TRBV2,.,TRBD1,TRBJ2-1,CAGRSQGASYNEQFF,TGTGCCGGCAGGTCTCAGGGGGCCTCCTACAATGAGCAGTTCTTC
TRBV11-2,.,.,TRBJ2-5,CASSDLASQETQYF,TGTGCCAGCAGCGACCTAGCGAGCCAAGAGACCCAGTACTTC
TRBV5-1,few,.,TRBJ1-5,CASSPDGSNQPQHF,TGCGCCAGCAGCCCGGACGGTAGCAATCAGCCCCAGCATTTT
TRBV5-1,.,.,TRBJ2-1,CASSLGGGADAYNEQFF,TGCGCCAGCAGCTTGGGGGGCGGGGCGGATGCCTACAATGAGCAGTTCTTC
TRBV7-9,.,TRBD2,TRBJ2-7,CASAWGGTYEQYF,TGTGCCAGCGCCTGGGGGGGTACCTACGAGCAGTACTTC
TRBV7-9,.,TRBD1,TRBJ1-3,CASSEQGENTIYF,TGTGCCAGCAGCGAGCAGGGGGAAAACACCATATATTTT
TRBV4-3,.,.,TRBJ1-2,CASSQGRGDGYTF,TGCGCCAGCAGCCAAGGGCGGGGGGATGGCTACACCTTC
TRBV15,once,.,TRBJ1-4,CATSSGQREEKLFF,TGTGCCACCAGTTCTGGGCAGAGGGAGGAAAAACTGTTTTTT
TRBV7-2,.,.,TRBJ2-7,CASSPSELEAYEQYF,TGTGCCAGCAGCCCGAGCGAGCTCGAGGCCTACGAGCAGTACTTC
TRBV5-1,.,.,TRBJ2-2,CASSRTPLANTGELFF,TGCGCCAGCAGCAGGACTCCCCTTGCGAACACCGGGGAGCTGTTTTTT
TRBV29-1,.,TRBD2,TRBJ2-3,CSAQTAGGPSDTQYF,TGCAGCGCCCAAACAGCGGGAGGGCCCTCAGATACGCAGTATTTT
TRBV2,.,.,TRBJ2-7,CASSYSGF,TGTGCCAGCAGCTACTCGGGCTTC
TRBV7-9,.,.,TRBJ1-2,CASSSLSGYYGYTF,TGTGCCAGCAGCTCATTGTCAGGCTACTATGGCTACACCTTC
TRBV18,.,.,TRBJ2-1,CASSLFGTQTDNEQFF,TGTGCCAGCTCCCTCTTTGGGACTCAGACCGACAATGAGCAGTTCTTC
TRBV14,.,TRBD2,TRBJ2-3,CASSPLSGLAGVGDTQYF,TGTGCCAGCAGCCCACTCTCGGGACTAGCGGGAGTGGGAGATACGCAGTATTTT
TRBV6-6,.,TRBD1,TRBJ1-5,CASSPPTGGNQPQHF,TGTGCCAGCAGTCCCCCGACAGGGGGCAATCAGCCCCAGCATTTT
TRBV7-2,.,TRBD2,TRBJ2-3,CASSFKAGVPDTQYF,TGTGCCAGCAGCTTTAAAGCGGGAGTCCCAGATACGCAGTATTTT
TRBV6-4,.,TRBD2,TRBJ2-2,CASSAALAGFPGELFF,TGTGCCAGCAGTGCCGCTCTAGCGGGCTTCCCCGGGGAGCTGTTTTTT